This T cell receptor (beta chain) was recorded in a study of T cell responses to AZD1222 COVID-19 vaccine. As regards this clone: As yet, its antigen is unknown.

The protocol was immunoSEQ multiplex PCR, while the TCRdb copy is restricted to in-frame clones and leaves out a portion. Here the sample spans about 85,000 clones, about 90% being singletons. Study-level results: Spike was spanned by vaccine-associated CD4 TCRs, which were dominant at 160-218 and 743-854. Seropositive AZD1222 recipients at baseline numbered only 5 to 7. Nearly half of the spike-specific TCRs reportedly recognize variant regions that carry no mutations. Donor demographics were predominantly white British with a female majority; clonal diversity may be underestimated.

The sample was peripheral blood, taken on day 0 of AZD1222 vaccination. The sequence came from an adult in good health.

CDR3 DNA: TGTGCCAGCAGTGCGGCAGAGAGCTCCTACGAGCAGTACTTC. Translated, it gives CASSAAESSYEQYF. The rearrangement uses TRBV2 and TRBJ2-7, with unresolved D. Trimming took off 4 bases at V and 0 bases at J, with 10 bases between the two ends. Germline V gene lookup returns CDR1 SNHLY and CDR2 FYNNEI. The CDR3 totals 14 residues.